This passage covers 23 T cell receptor beta chains from one sample sequenced in a study of beta chain features in type 1 diabetes. Sequenced material consisted of expressed TCRB transcripts (all of the isolated RNA was reverse transcribed). Assay used: immunoSEQ multiplex PCR; TCRdb lists only in-frame clones, some missing. The table records almost 350,000 clones, less than 9.5% of them present only once. The sequenced sample was central memory CD4+ T cells from blood. Receptor source: a woman aged 18-30 years in good health.

V usage is TRBV5-4 and J usage is TRBJ2-1, with 7 bases identical to TRBD2. The V gene's germline CDR1 is SGHNT and CDR2 YYREEE (reference sequence). The CDR3 runs to 18 residues. Trimming took 2 bases from V and 1 from J; bases not matched to a gene: 12. The CDR3 DNA sequence: TGTGCCAGCAGCTTAGGTGGGACTACCGGATTATCCTACAATGAGCAGTTCTTC. Amino acid sequence: CASSLGGTTGLSYNEQFF.

This clone was detected many times. This chain joins TRBV7-9 and TRBJ2-1; TRBD2 agrees at 10 bases. In germline, CDR1 is SEHNR, CDR2 FQNEAQ (reference sequence). Germline trimming cut 5 bases from V and 3 bases from J; bases unmatched to any gene: 4. The CDR3 length is 15 residues. CDR3 protein: CASSVSSGSYNEQFF. DNA for the CDR3: TGTGCCAGCAGCGTTTCTAGCGGGAGCTACAATGAGCAGTTCTTC.

This clone was seen only a few times. This chain links TRBV9 with TRBJ2-1; the D gene could be TRBD1 or TRBD2 (6 bases each). With 3 bases removed from V and 0 bases from J, the gap between germline ends came to 13 bases. This CDR3 has 16 residues. Germline V lookup: CDR1 SGDLS, CDR2 YYNGEE. CDR3 in DNA: TGTGCCAGCAGCGGAAGGGGGGTGAACTCCTACAATGAGCAGTTCTTC. Amino acids: CASSGRGVNSYNEQFF.

The chain joins TRBV4-3 to TRBJ2-2; D is unclear. Trimming took 0 bases from V and 5 from J, leaving 7 bases between them. This CDR3 has 14 residues. Germline V CDR1 and CDR2: LGHNA, YSLEER. The CDR3 sequence is CASSQDAKTGELFF. CDR3 coding DNA: TGCGCCAGCAGCCAAGATGCTAAAACCGGGGAGCTGTTTTTT.

This rearrangement joins TRBV9 to TRBJ2-1, with 7 bases aligning to TRBD2. V was clipped by 4 bases and J by 6 bases; unmatched bases: 10. CDR1 and CDR2 from the germline V gene are SGDLS and YYNGEE. This CDR3 contains 15 residues. Here the CDR3 DNA reads TGTGCCAGCAGCTTCGGGACTAACCAGTTCAATGAGCAGTTCTTC. Its translation: CASSFGTNQFNEQFF.

The chain combines TRBV10-3 with TRBJ2-1, with 8 bases fitting TRBD2. In germline, CDR1 is ENHRY, CDR2 SYGVKD. Trimming cost V 10 bases and J 7 bases; bases outside gene matches: 6. There are 12 residues in the CDR3. The CDR3 protein is CASTKRENEQFF. The CDR3 bases are TGTGCCAGCACTAAGCGGGAGAATGAGCAGTTCTTC.

The chain carries TRBV6-5 and TRBJ2-5; D might be TRBD2 (6 bases). The germline gives CDR1 MNHEY, CDR2 SVGAGI. V lost 5 bases and J 1 base, leaving 14 bases between the germline ends. The CDR3 runs to 15 residues. This CDR3 is CASSVSGVAQETQYF. The CDR3 DNA sequence: TGTGCCAGCAGTGTGTCGGGAGTGGCCCAAGAGACCCAGTACTTC.

V and J are TRBV14 and TRBJ2-5; 10 bases fit TRBD2. From germline, CDR1 is SGHDN and CDR2 FVKESK. The V and J ends lost 4 bases and 5 bases, in that order; junction bases with no gene match: 7. The CDR3 covers 15 residues. In DNA, the CDR3 is TGTGCCAGCAGCCGGACTAGCGGTAAACCCGAGACCCAGTACTTC. It translates to CASSRTSGKPETQYF. The whole variable domain, filled in from reference TRBV14 and TRBJ2-5, reads EAGVTQFPSHSVIEKGQTVTLRCDPISGHDNLYWYRRVMGKEIKFLLHFVKESKQDESGMPNNRFLAERTGGTYSTLKVQPAELEDSGVYFCASSRTSGKPETQYFGPGTRLLVL.

This chain uses TRBV29-1 with TRBJ1-1; D unclear. Germline assignment: CDR1 SQVTM and CDR2 ANQGSEA. With 4 bases removed from V and 0 bases from J, the gap between germline ends came to 9 bases. CDR3 size: 13 residues. The CDR3 region has the DNA TGCAGCGTTGGGAGGGTTTTGAACACTGAAGCTTTCTTT. Translation gives CSVGRVLNTEAFF.

This clone has at least ten counts. The chain joins TRBV10-3 to TRBJ2-5; perhaps TRBD1 as D (6 bases). Germline lookup yields CDR1 ENHRY and CDR2 SYGVKD. The CDR3 extends over 18 amino acids. V shed 4 bases and J shed 2 bases, with 23 bases lying between them. DNA for the CDR3: TGTGCCATCAGTGTTGGGCCCCCTACAGGGATAAGGCAAGAGACCCAGTACTTC. It specifies CAISVGPPTGIRQETQYF.

In this sample, this clone turned up a few times. The gene calls are TRBV6-6 and TRBJ2-3; D not certain. V lost 7 bases and J lost 2, with 10 bases in between. Germline CDR1 reads MNHNY; CDR2 reads SVGAGI (reference sequence). The CDR3 loop spans 13 amino acids. The CDR3 is CASTGTATDTQYF. The CDR3 nucleotides are TGTGCCAGCACTGGAACAGCCACAGATACGCAGTATTTT.

This clone was seen more than once but under ten times. The gene calls are TRBV7-3 and TRBJ1-1, with a weak D call TRBD1 (6 bases). Germline CDR1 and CDR2: SGHTA and FQGTGA. The CDR3 covers 14 residues. V lost 2 bases and J lost 1, with 8 bases in between. The CDR3 nucleotides are TGTGCCAGCAGCTTAGGCAGGGGGAACACTGAAGCTTTCTTT. Translation: CASSLGRGNTEAFF.

The chain links TRBV10-3 to TRBJ2-1, with 8 bases fitting TRBD2. After removal of 0 bases from V and 4 bases from J, the junction contained 5 bases not matched to a gene. Germline CDR1 ENHRY, CDR2 SYGVKD. This CDR3 has 16 residues. The CDR3 protein is CAISESQSGRYNEQFF. The CDR3 coding sequence is TGTGCCATCAGTGAGTCGCAGAGCGGGAGATACAATGAGCAGTTCTTC.

V and J are TRBV23-1 and TRBJ2-3, with 7 bases lining up with TRBD2. TRBV23-1 is an open reading frame whose function is uncertain. The CDR3 covers 10 residues. V gave up 11 bases and J gave up 5 bases; unmatched junction bases: 1. The chain's CDR3 is CAPGGDTQYF. CDR3 bases: TGCGCCCCGGGGGGAGATACGCAGTATTTT.

The chain carries TRBV4-2 and TRBJ1-1; TRBD1 matches 9 bases. Germline CDR1 reads LGHNA; CDR2 reads YNFKEQ. CDR3 size: 15 residues. V gave up 4 bases and J gave up 3 bases; unmatched junction bases: 6. The chain's CDR3 is CASSRDRQGDTEAFF. The CDR3 DNA reads TGTGCCAGCAGCCGAGATCGACAGGGGGACACTGAAGCTTTCTTT.

The V gene is TRBV7-2, the J gene TRBJ2-3, with D possibly TRBD1 on 7 matching bases. Trimming took 1 base from V and 0 from J, leaving 14 bases between them. CDR1 SGHTA and CDR2 FQGNSA come from the germline V gene. This CDR3 comprises 17 residues. The CDR3 DNA reads TGTGCCAGCAGCTTAGGGCGGGACAGACCTAGCACAGATACGCAGTATTTT. Residues: CASSLGRDRPSTDTQYF.

The gene calls are TRBV5-4 and TRBJ2-5; 10 bases are shared with TRBD2. Germline V gene data show CDR1 as SGHNT and CDR2 as YYREEE (reference sequence). After removal of 4 bases from V and 5 bases from J, the junction contained 11 bases not matched to a gene. The CDR3 sequence is 16 residues long. The CDR3 loop is CASSRTSGVRIETQYF. The CDR3 coding sequence is TGTGCCAGCAGCCGGACTAGCGGCGTCCGTATTGAGACCCAGTACTTC.

This clone was seen more than once but under ten times. The CDR3 sequence is CASSLSVDSGNTIYF. CDR3 coding DNA: TGTGCCAGCAGCTTGTCTGTTGACTCTGGAAACACCATATATTTT. V is TRBV5-4 and J is TRBJ1-3; no clear D. Trimming removed 1 base from V and 0 bases from J, with 8 bases in between. Germline V gene lookup returns CDR1 SGHNT and CDR2 YYREEE (reference sequence). This CDR3 contains 15 residues.

This clone has a count of ten or more. The chain's CDR3 is CSVVLYHEQYF. CDR3 nucleotides: TGCAGCGTTGTCCTCTATCACGAGCAGTACTTC. V gene TRBV29-1 combines with J gene TRBJ2-7; D remains ambiguous. The CDR3 sequence is 11 residues long. Trimming took off 4 bases at V and 5 bases at J, with 9 bases between the two ends. The germline V gene encodes CDR1 SQVTM and CDR2 ANQGSEA.

The V call is TRBV15, the J call TRBJ2-7; TRBD1 agrees at 10 bases. The germline V gene encodes CDR1 LNHNV and CDR2 YYDKDF (reference sequence). This CDR3 has 15 residues. V was clipped by 4 bases and J by 5 bases; unmatched bases: 8. In nucleotides, the CDR3 is TGTGCCACCAGCACCCCCGGGACAGGGGATAACGAGCAGTACTTC. Translating it yields CATSTPGTGDNEQYF.

The gene calls are TRBV6-6 and TRBJ1-2, with D tentatively TRBD1 (6 bases). Germline CDR1 MNHNY, CDR2 SVGAGI (reference sequence). The CDR3 contains 13 residues. V lost 8 bases to trimming and J lost 3 bases, with 13 bases between them. CDR3: CASLFGQHYGYTF. The CDR3 DNA is TGTGCCAGCCTTTTTGGACAGCACTATGGCTACACCTTC.

The V and J genes are TRBV2 and TRBJ2-6, with D possibly being TRBD1 (5 bases). CDR3 size: 16 residues. V gave up 6 bases and J gave up 4 bases, with 16 bases separating them. Germline V gives CDR1 SNHLY, CDR2 FYNNEI. CDR3 amino acids: CASRGLRAAGANVLTF. CDR3 nucleotide sequence: TGTGCCAGCAGGGGCCTCAGGGCTGCGGGGGCCAACGTCCTGACTTTC.

This clone showed up just a few times. This sequence joins TRBV7-9 and TRBJ1-1; D is ambiguous. This CDR3 spans 13 amino acids. CDR1 and CDR2 (germline): SEHNR, FQNEAQ (reference sequence). V gave up 5 bases and J gave up 2 bases, with 9 bases separating them. The CDR3 reads CASSQKVNTEAFF. In nucleotides, the CDR3 is TGTGCCAGCAGCCAGAAAGTTAACACTGAAGCTTTCTTT.